This record looks at one T cell receptor (beta chain) sequence and its context. Its specificity is unknown. The same CDR3 is also encoded by other DNA sequences in this sample. This entry comes from a study of beta chain features in type 1 diabetes. On the study more broadly: All samples together contributed 90 million to 110 million sorted cells for examination.

The study's findings and limits: Shorter TCRB CDR3s, moderately but significantly so, marked every one of the four CD4+ subsets in Type 1 diabetes patients.

Germline assignment: CDR1 MDHEN and CDR2 SYDVKM. The CDR3 consists of 12 residues. V lost 6 bases and J 3 bases, leaving 9 bases between the germline ends. Since all of the isolated RNA was reverse transcribed, expressed TCRB transcripts were what got sequenced. Each sample of naive, central memory or regulatory T cells had, on average, around 3.3 million reads. Measured with immunoSEQ multiplex PCR; TCRdb has only the in-frame clones, and not every one. The sample records 640,000 or so clones, around an eighth being singletons. Sequenced sample: naive CD4+ T cells from blood. This chain links TRBV28 with TRBJ2-7; maybe TRBD1 (6 bases). The TCR comes from a man aged 18 to 29 with type 1 diabetes. This CDR3 is CASRTDSYEQYF. CDR3 nucleotides: TGTGCCAGCAGAACGGACAGCTACGAGCAGTACTTC. Complete variable domain (other parts from reference TRBV28 and TRBJ2-7): DVKVTQSSRYLVKRTGEKVFLECVQDMDHENMFWYRQDPGLGLRLIYFSYDVKMKEKGDIPEGYSVSREKKERFSLILESASTNQTSMYLCASRTDSYEQYFGPGTRLTVT.